The clone carrying this TCR beta chain was observed a handful of times. Relative to the germline gene, one junction end is altered; a read error may explain this. The data were produced by immunoSEQ multiplex PCR, yet TCRdb's version contains in-frame clones alone and is incomplete. The sample holds 200,000 to 250,000 clones, roughly 83% seen once. This specimen belongs to a study of blood T cell repertoires in COVID-19. The wider study: Sample material is recorded as cDNA or gDNA derived from T cells, B-cell-depleted T cells, or PBMCs.

The clonotype comes from a woman in her 70s with active or convalescent COVID-19. The sequenced sample consisted of peripheral blood.

The CDR3 protein is CASSSSTGTVSIF. CDR3 nucleotide sequence: TGTGCCAGCAGTTCCTCAACAGGGACGGTATCAATCTTT. The genes are TRBV28 and TRBJ1-1; D possibly corresponds to TRBD1 (6 bases). The CDR3 totals 13 residues. Germline loops: CDR1 MDHEN, CDR2 SYDVKM.